In this sample, the clone carrying this T cell receptor beta chain turned up many times. Antigen: not known. The record originates from a study of T-cell reconstitution after alpha-beta-depleted transplantation in children. Study results and limitations: From surviving recipient T cells and thymic progenitors came the high day-60 TCRbeta diversity observed in some patients. Hyperexpanded clones declined; after one year, newly produced T cells mostly supplied diversity.

Trimming cost V 1 base and J 7 bases; bases outside gene matches: 10. The CDR3 consists of 15 residues. CDR1 is SGHTA, CDR2 FQGNSA, per germline. Preparation of the TCRbeta library used unique molecular identifiers. TCRdb passed the PCR reads through MiXCR, listing each CDR3 protein once. The sample has 200,000 to 250,000 distinct CDR3 sequences, roughly 8.2% seen once. This sequence originates from a male patient younger than 18 who had a stem cell transplant for acute lymphoblastic leukemia, so the T cells may come from the graft donor. The sequencing here drew on PBMCs, mostly from graft donor cells, taken 180 days after TCRalphabeta/CD19-depleted stem cell transplant. The rearrangement joins TRBV7-2 to TRBJ2-7; 7 bases match TRBD2. The CDR3: CASSLVGGSLGEQYF. CDR3 nucleotides: TGTGCCAGCAGCTTAGTGGGCGGGAGCTTAGGGGAGCAGTACTTC.